What follows is one TCR beta chain and its context. As handled by the study authors: By means of reference gene primer amplification, nucleated cell counts were estimated. Profiled with immunoSEQ multiplex PCR; TCRdb holds only in-frame clones, not every one. That table furnishes V, J and clone size, whereas the DNA furnished D and trimming. This table holds 35,000 to 50,000 clones, around 83% found once. V shed 7 bases and J 1 base; nucleotides not matched to a gene: 8. The CDR3 loop spans 15 amino acids. Germline V gives CDR1 SNHLY, CDR2 FYNNEI. These data originate in a study of blood T cell repertoires in COVID-19. Study-wide background: There were acute and convalescent COVID-19 samples, and they came from the United States, Italy and Spain. From T cells, B-cell-depleted T cells, or PBMCs came the material, which was cDNA or gDNA.

The sequence derives from a woman older than 75 with acute or convalescent COVID-19. The chain is built from TRBV2 and TRBJ1-1; 8 bases fit TRBD1. The sequenced sample was peripheral blood. As DNA, the CDR3 is TGTGCCAGCATCGACTTGACAGGGGAGAACACTGAAGCTTTCTTT. Its protein product is CASIDLTGENTEAFF. The full variable domain, its missing parts supplied by reference TRBV2 and TRBJ1-1, is EPEVTQTPSHQVTQMGQEVILRCVPISNHLYFYWYRQILGQKVEFLVSFYNNEISEKSEIFDDQFSVERPDGSNFTLKIRSTKLEDSAMYFCASIDLTGENTEAFFGQGTRLTVV.